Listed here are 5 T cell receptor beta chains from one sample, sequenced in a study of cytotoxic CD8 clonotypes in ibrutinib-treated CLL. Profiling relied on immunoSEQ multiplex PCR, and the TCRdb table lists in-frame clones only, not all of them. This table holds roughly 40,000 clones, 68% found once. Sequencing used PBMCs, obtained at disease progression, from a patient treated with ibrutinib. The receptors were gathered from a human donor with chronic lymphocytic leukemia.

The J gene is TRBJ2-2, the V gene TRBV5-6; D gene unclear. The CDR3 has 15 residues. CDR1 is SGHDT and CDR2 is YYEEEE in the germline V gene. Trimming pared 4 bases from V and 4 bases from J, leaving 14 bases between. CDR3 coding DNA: TGTGCCAGCAGCCGGCTAGTTAGTGGCACCGGGGAGCTGTTTTTT. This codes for CASSRLVSGTGELFF.

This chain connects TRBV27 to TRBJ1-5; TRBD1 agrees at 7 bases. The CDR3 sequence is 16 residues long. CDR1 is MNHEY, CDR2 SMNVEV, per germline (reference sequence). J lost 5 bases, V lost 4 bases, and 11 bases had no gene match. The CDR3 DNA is TGTGCCAGCAGTTCTCGAAGGACAGGCGGCGATCAGCCCCAGCATTTT. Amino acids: CASSSRRTGGDQPQHF.

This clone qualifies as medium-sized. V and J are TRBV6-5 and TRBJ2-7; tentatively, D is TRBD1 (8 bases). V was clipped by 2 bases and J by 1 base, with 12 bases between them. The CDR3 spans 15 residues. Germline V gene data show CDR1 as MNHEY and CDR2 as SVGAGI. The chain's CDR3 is CASSYDRGLSYEQYF. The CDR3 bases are TGTGCCAGCAGTTACGACAGGGGACTATCCTACGAGCAGTACTTC.

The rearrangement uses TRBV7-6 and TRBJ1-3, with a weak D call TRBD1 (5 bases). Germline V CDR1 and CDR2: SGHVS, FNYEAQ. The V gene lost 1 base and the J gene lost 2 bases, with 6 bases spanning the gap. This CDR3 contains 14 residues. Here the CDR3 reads CASSLGGTGNTIYF. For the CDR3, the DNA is TGTGCCAGCAGCTTAGGGGGGACTGGAAACACCATATATTTT.

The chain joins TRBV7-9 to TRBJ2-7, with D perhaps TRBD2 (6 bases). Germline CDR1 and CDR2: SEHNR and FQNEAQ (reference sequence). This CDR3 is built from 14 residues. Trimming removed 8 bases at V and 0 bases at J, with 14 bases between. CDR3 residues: CASAEAGFSYEQYF. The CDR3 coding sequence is TGTGCCAGCGCCGAAGCGGGCTTCTCCTACGAGCAGTACTTC.